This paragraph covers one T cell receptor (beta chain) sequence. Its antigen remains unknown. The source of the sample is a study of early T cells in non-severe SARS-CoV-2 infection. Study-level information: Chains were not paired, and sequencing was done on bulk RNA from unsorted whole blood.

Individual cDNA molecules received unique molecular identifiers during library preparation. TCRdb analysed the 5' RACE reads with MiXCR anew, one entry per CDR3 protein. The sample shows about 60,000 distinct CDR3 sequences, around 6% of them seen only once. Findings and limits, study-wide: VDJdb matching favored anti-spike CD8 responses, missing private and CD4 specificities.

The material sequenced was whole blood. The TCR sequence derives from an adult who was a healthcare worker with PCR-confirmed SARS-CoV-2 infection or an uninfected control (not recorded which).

The CDR3, as DNA: TGTGCCAGCAGCCCGGACAGGGGCCCCAACACTGAAGCTTTCTTT. Its protein is CASSPDRGPNTEAFF. The rearrangement joins TRBV11-2 to TRBJ1-1; TRBD1 agrees at 9 bases. Losses at the gene ends were 5 bases for V and 2 bases for J; bases not matched to a gene: 6. The germline gives CDR1 SGHAT, CDR2 FQNNGV. This CDR3 has 15 residues.